The rows below give T cell receptor beta chains drawn from one sample of a study of blood T cell repertoires in COVID-19. Data came from immunoSEQ multiplex PCR; TCRdb stores just in-frame clones and leaves some out. The sample yields around 310,000 clones, over 75% seen once. Material for sequencing was PBMCs or T cells enriched from blood (not recorded which). The receptors shown here come from a man aged 25-45 years who had recovered from COVID-19. The CDR3 runs from the conserved cysteine through the conserved F or W. The D gene is left open where the match is weak. Rows may omit the clone size; those that give it use once, few, many or a size class.

v_gene: TRBV7-6
abundance: -
d_gene: -
j_gene: TRBJ2-3
CDR3nt: TGTGCCAGCAGCTTAGTTAGGGCAGACTACCTTAGCCGGACAGATACGCAGTATTTT
CDR3aa: CASSLVRADYLSRTDTQYF

v_gene: TRBV27
abundance: -
d_gene: TRBD1
j_gene: TRBJ1-5
CDR3nt: TGTGCCAGCAGGCTCGGACAGGGGGGGAATTTGCAGCCCCAGCATTTT
CDR3aa: CASRLGQGGNLQPQHF

v_gene: TRBV18
abundance: once
d_gene: TRBD1
j_gene: TRBJ1-2
CDR3nt: TGTGCCAGCTCACCCCAGGGGACAGTCGAGGGGGGCTACACCTTC
CDR3aa: CASSPQGTVEGGYTF

v_gene: TRBV11-2
abundance: once
d_gene: TRBD1
j_gene: TRBJ2-7
CDR3nt: TGTGCCAGCAGCTTAGACAGGGGGCCCTACGAGCAGTACTTC
CDR3aa: CASSLDRGPYEQYF

v_gene: TRBV19
abundance: -
d_gene: -
j_gene: TRBJ1-2
CDR3nt: TGTGCCAGTAGTACCGGCGGACTTCCTAACACCTTC
CDR3aa: CASSTGGLPNTF

v_gene: TRBV5-1
abundance: -
d_gene: TRBD2
j_gene: TRBJ2-1
CDR3nt: TGCGCCAGCAGCTTGGGCGGGAGAGGCGAGAATGAGCAGTTCTTC
CDR3aa: CASSLGGRGENEQFF

v_gene: TRBV14
abundance: -
d_gene: -
j_gene: TRBJ1-5
CDR3nt: TGTGCCAGCAGCCAAGAAGGTATGGAGGCGTATAATCAGCCCCAGCATTTT
CDR3aa: CASSQEGMEAYNQPQHF

v_gene: TRBV3-1/TRBV3-2
abundance: -
d_gene: -
j_gene: TRBJ1-6
CDR3nt: TGTGCCAGCAGCCAAGCTTCAGGGGCGGGTTCACCCCTCCACTTT
CDR3aa: CASSQASGAGSPLHF

v_gene: TRBV10-3
abundance: -
d_gene: -
j_gene: TRBJ2-2
CDR3nt: TGTGCCATCAGTGAGTCAGAGGCCCTGACCGGGGAGCTGTTTTTT
CDR3aa: CAISESEALTGELFF

v_gene: TRBV5-1
abundance: -
d_gene: TRBD1
j_gene: TRBJ1-6
CDR3nt: TGCGCCAGCAGCTTGGGGGACAGAGATAATTCACCCCTCCACTTT
CDR3aa: CASSLGDRDNSPLHF

v_gene: TRBV7-8
abundance: few
d_gene: -
j_gene: TRBJ2-2
CDR3nt: TGTGCCAGCAGCCCTTTGGCTTCGGGCACCGGGGAGCTGTTTTTT
CDR3aa: CASSPLASGTGELFF

v_gene: TRBV19
abundance: -
d_gene: -
j_gene: TRBJ2-1
CDR3nt: TGTGCCAGTACCCCCAACAGGTTCTACAATGAGCAGTTCTTC
CDR3aa: CASTPNRFYNEQFF

v_gene: TRBV13
abundance: -
d_gene: TRBD1
j_gene: TRBJ2-7
CDR3nt: TGTGCCAGCAGCAAAGGGACAGGGCAGTACGAGCAGTACTTC
CDR3aa: CASSKGTGQYEQYF

v_gene: TRBV15
abundance: -
d_gene: TRBD1
j_gene: TRBJ2-2
CDR3nt: TGTGCCACCAGCAAACGGACAGGGGGATCGGGGGAGCTGTTTTTT
CDR3aa: CATSKRTGGSGELFF

v_gene: TRBV28
abundance: -
d_gene: TRBD2
j_gene: TRBJ2-7
CDR3nt: TGTGCCAGCACCCTAGCGGGGGGAACTTCATCCTACGAGCAGTACTTC
CDR3aa: CASTLAGGTSSYEQYF

v_gene: TRBV12-2
abundance: -
d_gene: -
j_gene: TRBJ2-1
CDR3nt: TGTGCAAGTCGCCCGGGGACTCGGAGGTTCAATGAGCAGTTCTTC
CDR3aa: CASRPGTRRFNEQFF

v_gene: TRBV9
abundance: -
d_gene: TRBD1
j_gene: TRBJ2-7
CDR3nt: TGTGCCAGCAGCGCAGGGGGCCTACCCTACGAGCAGTACTTC
CDR3aa: CASSAGGLPYEQYF

v_gene: TRBV7-9
abundance: -
d_gene: -
j_gene: TRBJ1-1
CDR3nt: TGTGCCAGCAGCCCCAGAGCCATGGGGGGCACTGAAGCTTTCTTT
CDR3aa: CASSPRAMGGTEAFF

v_gene: TRBV27
abundance: -
d_gene: TRBD1
j_gene: TRBJ2-7
CDR3nt: TGTGCCAGCAGTCTGGACAGGAGCTACGAGCAGTACTTC
CDR3aa: CASSLDRSYEQYF

v_gene: TRBV10-3
abundance: -
d_gene: -
j_gene: TRBJ2-2
CDR3nt: TGTGCCATCACGGGAGCGAGCGGGGAGCTGTTTTTT
CDR3aa: CAITGASGELFF

v_gene: TRBV7-9
abundance: -
d_gene: TRBD2
j_gene: TRBJ2-7
CDR3nt: TGTGCCAGCAGCACCCGACTAGCGGGGGGCCAAGAGCAGTACTTC
CDR3aa: CASSTRLAGGQEQYF

v_gene: TRBV9
abundance: -
d_gene: -
j_gene: TRBJ1-5
CDR3nt: TGTGCCAGCAGCGGAACATATAGCAATCAGCCCCAGCATTTT
CDR3aa: CASSGTYSNQPQHF

v_gene: TRBV18
abundance: -
d_gene: TRBD1
j_gene: TRBJ2-7
CDR3nt: TGTGCCAGCTCACAGGGGGCGGGCGAGCAGTACTTC
CDR3aa: CASSQGAGEQYF

v_gene: TRBV5-4
abundance: -
d_gene: -
j_gene: TRBJ1-6
CDR3nt: TGTGCCAGCAGCGAGGGACACTTCAGCTCCTATAATTCACCCCTCCACTTT
CDR3aa: CASSEGHFSSYNSPLHF

v_gene: TRBV7-9
abundance: -
d_gene: -
j_gene: TRBJ2-1
CDR3nt: TGTGCCAGCAGCTTACCGGACAGCAATGAGCAGTTCTTC
CDR3aa: CASSLPDSNEQFF

v_gene: TRBV30
abundance: -
d_gene: TRBD1
j_gene: TRBJ2-7
CDR3nt: TGTGCCTGGCGGGGACAGGGAAGACCCTACGAGCAGTACTTC
CDR3aa: CAWRGQGRPYEQYF

v_gene: TRBV5-1
abundance: once
d_gene: -
j_gene: TRBJ2-5
CDR3nt: TGCGCCAGCAGCTTGGCCAGTTCAGGAGGAGAGACCCAGTACTTC
CDR3aa: CASSLASSGGETQYF

v_gene: TRBV9
abundance: -
d_gene: -
j_gene: TRBJ2-3
CDR3nt: TGTGCCAGCAGCGTAGGTGTAGCGGTCCACACAGATACGCAGTATTTT
CDR3aa: CASSVGVAVHTDTQYF

v_gene: TRBV7-9
abundance: -
d_gene: -
j_gene: TRBJ1-2
CDR3nt: TGTGCCAGCAGCTTAGCCGGGAGAGGCTATGGCTACACCTTC
CDR3aa: CASSLAGRGYGYTF

v_gene: TRBV24-1
abundance: -
d_gene: -
j_gene: TRBJ2-2
CDR3nt: TGTGCCACCAGTGACCTTTTGGGGGGGCGTACCGGGGAGCTGTTTTTT
CDR3aa: CATSDLLGGRTGELFF

v_gene: TRBV5-1
abundance: once
d_gene: -
j_gene: TRBJ1-2
CDR3nt: TGCGCCAGCAGCCAATCGAACGCCGGGGGTAATGGCTACACCTTC
CDR3aa: CASSQSNAGGNGYTF

v_gene: TRBV19
abundance: -
d_gene: -
j_gene: TRBJ1-5
CDR3nt: TGTGCCAGTAGTGCTAACCAGGATCAGCCCCAGCATTTT
CDR3aa: CASSANQDQPQHF

v_gene: TRBV9
abundance: -
d_gene: TRBD2
j_gene: TRBJ2-3
CDR3nt: TGTGCCAGCAGCGTAGGGCCCGCGACTAGCGGGGGTGGCCCAGATACGCAGTATTTT
CDR3aa: CASSVGPATSGGGPDTQYF

v_gene: TRBV11-3
abundance: -
d_gene: TRBD1
j_gene: TRBJ2-2
CDR3nt: TGTGCCAGCAGCGACGGACAGGGGGGCACCGGGGAGCTGTTTTTT
CDR3aa: CASSDGQGGTGELFF

v_gene: TRBV24-1
abundance: -
d_gene: TRBD1
j_gene: TRBJ1-1
CDR3nt: TGTGCCACCAGTGATTCGGGACAGCACACTGAAGCTTTCTTT
CDR3aa: CATSDSGQHTEAFF

v_gene: TRBV18
abundance: -
d_gene: -
j_gene: TRBJ1-3
CDR3nt: TGTGCCAGCTCACCAAAAGGCAGGGGATCTGGAAACACCATATATTTT
CDR3aa: CASSPKGRGSGNTIYF

v_gene: TRBV5-1
abundance: once
d_gene: TRBD1
j_gene: TRBJ1-2
CDR3nt: TGCGCCAGCAGCCCGGACAGGGTTTCTCCTAACTATGGCTACACCTTC
CDR3aa: CASSPDRVSPNYGYTF

v_gene: TRBV30
abundance: -
d_gene: -
j_gene: TRBJ2-3
CDR3nt: TGTGCCTGGGTCAATCAGGGTACAGATACGCAGTATTTT
CDR3aa: CAWVNQGTDTQYF

v_gene: TRBV3-1/TRBV3-2
abundance: -
d_gene: -
j_gene: TRBJ2-7
CDR3nt: TGTGCCAGCAGCCAAGGTGCCAGGGCTTTAAACGAGCAGTACTTC
CDR3aa: CASSQGARALNEQYF

v_gene: TRBV6-5
abundance: -
d_gene: -
j_gene: TRBJ1-1
CDR3nt: TGTGCCAGCCTACGACGGGAAGTCGACACTGAAGCTTTCTTT
CDR3aa: CASLRREVDTEAFF

v_gene: TRBV10-2
abundance: once
d_gene: -
j_gene: TRBJ2-7
CDR3nt: TGCGCCAGCAGTGGAGGGACTCTCTACGAGCAGTACTTC
CDR3aa: CASSGGTLYEQYF

v_gene: TRBV19
abundance: -
d_gene: -
j_gene: TRBJ1-2
CDR3nt: TGTGCCAGTACCCTAGGCGGGGTAAACTATGGCTACACCTTC
CDR3aa: CASTLGGVNYGYTF

v_gene: TRBV5-1
abundance: -
d_gene: -
j_gene: TRBJ1-1
CDR3nt: TGCGCCAGCAGCTTTGCGCAGGCGACTGAAGCTTTCTTT
CDR3aa: CASSFAQATEAFF

v_gene: TRBV5-1
abundance: -
d_gene: TRBD2
j_gene: TRBJ2-3
CDR3nt: TGCGCCAGCAGCTTGGAGGGCGGGGGGACTAATACGCAGTATTTT
CDR3aa: CASSLEGGGTNTQYF

v_gene: TRBV5-8
abundance: -
d_gene: TRBD1
j_gene: TRBJ1-6
CDR3nt: TGTGCCAGCAGCTGGCCCGGGACAGGCCAGTCACCCCTCCACTTT
CDR3aa: CASSWPGTGQSPLHF

v_gene: TRBV3-1/TRBV3-2
abundance: -
d_gene: -
j_gene: TRBJ2-7
CDR3nt: TGTGCCAGCAGCGGAAGGGGGGGAGCAAACTTCTACGAGCAGTACTTC
CDR3aa: CASSGRGGANFYEQYF

v_gene: TRBV4-1
abundance: few
d_gene: TRBD2
j_gene: TRBJ2-7
CDR3nt: TGCGCCAGCAGCTATCTAGCGGGATCCTACGAGCAGTACTTC
CDR3aa: CASSYLAGSYEQYF

v_gene: TRBV6-1
abundance: -
d_gene: TRBD2
j_gene: TRBJ2-7
CDR3nt: TGTGCCAGCAGTGAAGTTCCGGGGGGGTTCGAGGAGGAGAACGAGCAGTACTTC
CDR3aa: CASSEVPGGFEEENEQYF

v_gene: TRBV12-3/TRBV12-4
abundance: -
d_gene: -
j_gene: TRBJ2-1
CDR3nt: TGTGCCAGCAGTTTGCTCAGGGGCACTGAGCAGTTCTTC
CDR3aa: CASSLLRGTEQFF

v_gene: TRBV7-9
abundance: -
d_gene: TRBD1
j_gene: TRBJ1-4
CDR3nt: TGTGCCAGCAGCACCAGCTCGGGACAGGGTGCTGAAAAACTGTTTTTT
CDR3aa: CASSTSSGQGAEKLFF

v_gene: TRBV15
abundance: -
d_gene: -
j_gene: TRBJ2-5
CDR3nt: TGTGCCACCAGCAGAGGATCAGTTTCGCAGACCCAGTACTTC
CDR3aa: CATSRGSVSQTQYF

v_gene: TRBV5-1
abundance: -
d_gene: -
j_gene: TRBJ2-1
CDR3nt: TGCGCCAGCACCCCCGGGAGCTTGGGGACGAATGAGCAGTTCTTC
CDR3aa: CASTPGSLGTNEQFF

v_gene: TRBV19
abundance: once
d_gene: -
j_gene: TRBJ2-7
CDR3nt: TGTGCCAGTAGTTCGGCCTACGAGCAGTACTTC
CDR3aa: CASSSAYEQYF

v_gene: TRBV3-1/TRBV3-2
abundance: -
d_gene: -
j_gene: TRBJ2-3
CDR3nt: TGTGCCAGCAGCCTCATTAGCGGTTTTGGAGATACGCAGTATTTT
CDR3aa: CASSLISGFGDTQYF